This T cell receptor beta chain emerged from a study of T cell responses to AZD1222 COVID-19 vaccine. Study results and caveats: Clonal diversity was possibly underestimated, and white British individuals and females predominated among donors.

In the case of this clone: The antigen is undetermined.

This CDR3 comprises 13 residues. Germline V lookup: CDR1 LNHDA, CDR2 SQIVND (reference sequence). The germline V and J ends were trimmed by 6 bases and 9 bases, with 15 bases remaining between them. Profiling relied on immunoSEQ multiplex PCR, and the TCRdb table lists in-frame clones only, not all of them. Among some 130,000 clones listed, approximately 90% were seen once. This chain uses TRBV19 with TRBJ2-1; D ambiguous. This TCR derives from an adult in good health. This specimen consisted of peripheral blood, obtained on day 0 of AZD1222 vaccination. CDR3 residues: CASRIPGYSEQFF. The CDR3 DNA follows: TGTGCCAGTAGGATCCCCGGGTATAGTGAGCAGTTCTTC.